Below, one T cell receptor (beta chain) is given with its context. Antigen unknown. This entry is derived from a study of shared clonotypes between healthy human individuals. Study as a whole: A donor's plate count was three for CD4 naive and three for CD4 memory; CD8 naive had two and CD8 memory one.

In the sorted-subset replicate PCRs, 150 to 250 ng DNA, tens of thousands of T cell genomes, was used. Sequenced by immunoSEQ multiplex PCR; TCRdb stores in-frame clones only, minus some. The data hold 2 million or so clones, with roughly 95% observed a single time. Selected positively for CCR7 and CD45RO-negative, naive CD8 cells excluded terminally differentiated effector memory CD45RA+ cells. Every contributor of samples was a Caucasian grown-up residing in Nashville, Tennessee. Findings and caveats of the study: Rarefaction analysis demonstrated incomplete sorted-subset sequencing notwithstanding large depth.

This CDR3 is built from 14 residues. The V gene lost 3 bases and the J gene lost 1 base, with 9 bases spanning the gap. The germline gives CDR1 MGHRA, CDR2 YSYEKL. The TCR sequence derives from a man between 18 and 35 years old in good health. The genes are TRBV4-1 and TRBJ1-1, with a weak D call TRBD1 (6 bases). The sample taken for sequencing was naive CD8+ T cells sorted from blood. In DNA, the CDR3 is TGCGCCAGCAGCCACCGGGACAAGAACACTGAAGCTTTCTTT. Translating gives CASSHRDKNTEAFF.